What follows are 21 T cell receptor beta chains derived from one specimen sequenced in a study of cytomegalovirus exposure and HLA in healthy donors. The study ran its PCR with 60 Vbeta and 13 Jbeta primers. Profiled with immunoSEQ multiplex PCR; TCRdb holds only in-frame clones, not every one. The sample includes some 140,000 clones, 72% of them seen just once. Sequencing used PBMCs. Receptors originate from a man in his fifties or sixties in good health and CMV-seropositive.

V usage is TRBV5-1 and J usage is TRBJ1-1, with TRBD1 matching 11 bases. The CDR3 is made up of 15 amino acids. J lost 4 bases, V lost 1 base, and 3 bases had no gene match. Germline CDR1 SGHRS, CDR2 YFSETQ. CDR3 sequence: CASSLLGTGGTEAFF. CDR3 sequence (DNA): TGCGCCAGCAGCTTGCTCGGGACAGGGGGCACTGAAGCTTTCTTT. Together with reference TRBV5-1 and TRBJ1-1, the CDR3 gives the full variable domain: KAGVTQTPRYLIKTRGQQVTLSCSPISGHRSVSWYQQTPGQGLQFLFEYFSETQRNKGNFPGRFSGRQFSNSRSEMNVSTLELGDSALYLCASSLLGTGGTEAFFGQGTRLTVV.

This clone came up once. The CDR3 DNA sequence: TGTGCCAGCAGCTTATTAGGGGCGACCACTGAAGCTTTCTTT. Its protein is CASSLLGATTEAFF. The chain carries TRBV7-2 and TRBJ1-1; D is possibly TRBD1 (5 bases). Germline V gene sequence: CDR1 SGHTA, CDR2 FQGNSA. Trimming took 2 bases from V and 4 from J, leaving 11 bases between them. This CDR3 spans 14 amino acids.

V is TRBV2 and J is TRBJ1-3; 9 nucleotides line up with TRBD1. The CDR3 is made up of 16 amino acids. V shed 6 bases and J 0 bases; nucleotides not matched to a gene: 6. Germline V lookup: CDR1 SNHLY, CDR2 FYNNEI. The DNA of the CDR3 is TGTGCCAGCAGCAGGACAGGGGCAAGCTCTGGAAACACCATATATTTT. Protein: CASSRTGASSGNTIYF.

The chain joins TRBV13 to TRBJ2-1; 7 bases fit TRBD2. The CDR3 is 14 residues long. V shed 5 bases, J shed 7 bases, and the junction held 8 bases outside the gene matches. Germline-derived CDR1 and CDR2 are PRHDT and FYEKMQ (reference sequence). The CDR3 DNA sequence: TGTGCCAGCAGCGAGCGGGACGGATCGAATGAGCAGTTCTTC. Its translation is CASSERDGSNEQFF.

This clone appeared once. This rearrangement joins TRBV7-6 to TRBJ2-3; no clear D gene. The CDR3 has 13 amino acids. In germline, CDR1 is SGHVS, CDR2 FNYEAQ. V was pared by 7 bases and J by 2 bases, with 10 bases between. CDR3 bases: TGTGCCAGCACAGATTATGCCACAGATACGCAGTATTTT. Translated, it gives CASTDYATDTQYF.

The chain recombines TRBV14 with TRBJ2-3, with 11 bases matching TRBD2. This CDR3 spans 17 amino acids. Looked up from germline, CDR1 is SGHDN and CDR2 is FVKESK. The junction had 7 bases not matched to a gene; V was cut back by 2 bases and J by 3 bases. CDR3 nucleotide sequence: TGTGCCAGCAGCCAACCTCCGGGACTAGCGGCTACAGATACGCAGTATTTT. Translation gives CASSQPPGLAATDTQYF. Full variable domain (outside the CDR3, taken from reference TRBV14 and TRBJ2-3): EAGVTQFPSHSVIEKGQTVTLRCDPISGHDNLYWYRRVMGKEIKFLLHFVKESKQDESGMPNNRFLAERTGGTYSTLKVQPAELEDSGVYFCASSQPPGLAATDTQYFGPGTRLTVL.

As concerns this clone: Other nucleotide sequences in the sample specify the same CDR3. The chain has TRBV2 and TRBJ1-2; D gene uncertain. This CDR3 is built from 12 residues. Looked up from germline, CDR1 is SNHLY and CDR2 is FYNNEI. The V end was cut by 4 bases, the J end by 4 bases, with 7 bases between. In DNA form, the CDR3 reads TGTGCCAGCAGTGGCGGGATCTATGGCTACACCTTC. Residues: CASSGGIYGYTF.

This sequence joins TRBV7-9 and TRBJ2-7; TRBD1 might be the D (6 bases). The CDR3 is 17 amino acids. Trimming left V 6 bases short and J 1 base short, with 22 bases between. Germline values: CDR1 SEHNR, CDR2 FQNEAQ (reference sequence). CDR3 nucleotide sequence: TGTGCCAGCAGTCTCGCTTATCTTGGGACAAGGTCCTACGAGCAGTACTTC. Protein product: CASSLAYLGTRSYEQYF.

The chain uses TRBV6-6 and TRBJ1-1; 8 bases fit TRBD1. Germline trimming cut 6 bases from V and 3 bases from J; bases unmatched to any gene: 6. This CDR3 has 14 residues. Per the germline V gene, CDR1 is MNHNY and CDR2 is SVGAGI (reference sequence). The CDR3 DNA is TGTGCCAGCAGCCCCCAGGGGGCAGACACTGAAGCTTTCTTT. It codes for CASSPQGADTEAFF.

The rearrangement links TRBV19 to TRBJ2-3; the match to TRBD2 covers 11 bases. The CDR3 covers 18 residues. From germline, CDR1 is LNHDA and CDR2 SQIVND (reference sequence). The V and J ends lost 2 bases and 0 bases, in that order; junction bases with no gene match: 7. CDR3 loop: CASSIRLAGGTSTDTQYF. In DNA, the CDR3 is TGTGCCAGTAGTATACGGCTAGCGGGAGGTACTAGCACAGATACGCAGTATTTT.

The CDR3 loop is CASSPQSDRGKSSYEQYF. The CDR3 DNA follows: TGTGCCAGCAGCCCCCAGTCTGACAGGGGCAAAAGCTCCTACGAGCAGTACTTC. The chain is built from TRBV11-2 and TRBJ2-7; TRBD1 matches at 8 bases. The germline V gene has CDR1 SGHAT and CDR2 FQNNGV. With 5 bases clipped from V and 0 bases from J, the junction kept 15 bases outside the gene matches. The CDR3 contains 18 residues.

The CDR3 region has the DNA TGTGCCAGCAGACCCAACCAGGGTGCGACCTCTTCTAACTATGGCTACACCTTC. It is translated as CASRPNQGATSSNYGYTF. V usage is TRBV7-9 and J usage is TRBJ1-2, with a possible D match to TRBD1 (5 bases). Germline-derived CDR1 and CDR2 are SEHNR and FQNEAQ (reference sequence). This CDR3 is 18 amino acids long. V was clipped by 6 bases and J by 0 bases, with 23 bases between them. Using reference TRBV7-9 and TRBJ1-2 for the parts outside the CDR3, the full variable domain is DTGVSQNPRHKITKRGQNVTFRCDPISEHNRLYWYRQTLGQGPEFLTYFQNEAQLEKSRLLSDRFSAERPKGSFSTLEIQRTEQGDSAMYLCASRPNQGATSSNYGYTFGSGTRLTVV.

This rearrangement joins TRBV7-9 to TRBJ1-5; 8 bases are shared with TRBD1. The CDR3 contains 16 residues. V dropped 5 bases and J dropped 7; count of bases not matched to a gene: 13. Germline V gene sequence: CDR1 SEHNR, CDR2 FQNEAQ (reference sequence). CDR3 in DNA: TGTGCCAGCAGCATGAGTGCAGGGGGCAGGGGACAGCCCCAGCATTTT. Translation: CASSMSAGGRGQPQHF.

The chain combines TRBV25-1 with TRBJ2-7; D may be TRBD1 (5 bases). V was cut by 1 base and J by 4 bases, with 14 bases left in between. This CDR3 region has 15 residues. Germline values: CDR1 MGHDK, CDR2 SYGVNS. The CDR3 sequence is CASSEFAGLAYEQYF. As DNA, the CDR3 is TGTGCCAGCAGTGAATTCGCAGGGCTCGCGTACGAGCAGTACTTC.

CDR3 residues: CASSLEPPGLAGFNEQFF. The DNA of the CDR3 is TGCGCCAGCAGCTTGGAACCTCCGGGACTAGCGGGATTTAATGAGCAGTTCTTC. The chain couples TRBV5-1 to TRBJ2-1; 13 bases are shared with TRBD2. The CDR3 consists of 18 residues. Losses at the gene ends were 0 bases for V and 7 bases for J; bases not matched to a gene: 10. CDR1 is SGHRS and CDR2 is YFSETQ in the germline V gene. The full variable domain, completed using reference TRBV5-1 and TRBJ2-1, is KAGVTQTPRYLIKTRGQQVTLSCSPISGHRSVSWYQQTPGQGLQFLFEYFSETQRNKGNFPGRFSGRQFSNSRSEMNVSTLELGDSALYLCASSLEPPGLAGFNEQFFGPGTRLTVL.

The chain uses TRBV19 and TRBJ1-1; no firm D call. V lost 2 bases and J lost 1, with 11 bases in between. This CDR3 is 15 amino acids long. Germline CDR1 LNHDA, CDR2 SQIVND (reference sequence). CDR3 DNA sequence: TGTGCCAGTAGTATAAGTGGGGAGGGGAACACTGAAGCTTTCTTT. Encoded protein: CASSISGEGNTEAFF.

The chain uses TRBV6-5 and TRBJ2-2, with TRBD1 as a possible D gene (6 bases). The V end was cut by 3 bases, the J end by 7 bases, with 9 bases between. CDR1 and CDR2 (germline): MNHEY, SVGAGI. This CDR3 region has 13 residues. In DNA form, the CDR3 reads TGTGCCAGCAGTTATATAGGGGGCGGGGAGCTGTTTTTT. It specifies CASSYIGGGELFF.

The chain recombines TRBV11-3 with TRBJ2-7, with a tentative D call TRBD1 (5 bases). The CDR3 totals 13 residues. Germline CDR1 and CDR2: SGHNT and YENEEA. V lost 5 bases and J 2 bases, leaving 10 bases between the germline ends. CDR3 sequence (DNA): TGTGCCAGCAGCCCACCAGGGACCTACGAGCAGTACTTC. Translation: CASSPPGTYEQYF.

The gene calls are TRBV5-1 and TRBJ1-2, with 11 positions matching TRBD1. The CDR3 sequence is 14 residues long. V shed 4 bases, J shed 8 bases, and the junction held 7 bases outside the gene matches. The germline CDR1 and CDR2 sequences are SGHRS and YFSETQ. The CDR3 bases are TGCGCCAGCAGCGAAGGACAGGGGGCTCGCGGCTACACCTTC. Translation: CASSEGQGARGYTF.

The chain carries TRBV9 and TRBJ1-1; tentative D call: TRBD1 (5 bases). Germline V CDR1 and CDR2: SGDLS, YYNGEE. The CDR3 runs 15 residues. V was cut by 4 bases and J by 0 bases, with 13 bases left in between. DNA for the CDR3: TGTGCCAGCAGCCCCGTGGGGGGACTGAACACTGAAGCTTTCTTT. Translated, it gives CASSPVGGLNTEAFF.

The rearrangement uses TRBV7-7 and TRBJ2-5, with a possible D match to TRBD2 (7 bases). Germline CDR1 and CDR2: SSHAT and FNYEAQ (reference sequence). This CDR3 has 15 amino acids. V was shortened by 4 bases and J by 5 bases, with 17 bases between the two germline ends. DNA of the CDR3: TGTGCCAGCAGCTCCCCGGGTCGGGGGGCCGAGACCCAGTACTTC. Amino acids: CASSSPGRGAETQYF.